Below, 12 T cell receptor beta chains from the same sample are listed, as sequenced in a study of CD8 T cells in Susac syndrome. RNA totalling roughly 0.5 to 1 ug underwent reverse transcription with random hexamers. One entry per CDR3 protein results from TCRdb running MiXCR on the immunoSEQ multiplex PCR reads. The sample carries under 70,000 distinct CDR3 sequences, approximately 90% recorded once. The specimen was CD8+ T cells from PBMCs. These receptors all stem from a human donor in good health.

This clonotype was detected only once. This sequence joins TRBV6-4 and TRBJ2-3; the D is unclear. The CDR3 runs to 14 residues. The germline V and J ends were trimmed by 6 bases and 4 bases, with 14 bases remaining between them. Germline V CDR1 and CDR2: MRHNA, SNTAGT. The CDR3 reads CASRPAGHADTQYF. CDR3 bases: TGTGCCAGCAGACCGGCCGGGCATGCAGATACGCAGTATTTT.

This clonotype was seen more than once but under ten times. The chain links TRBV4-3 to TRBJ2-7; D is perhaps TRBD2 (6 bases). There are 16 residues in the CDR3. CDR1 is LGHNA and CDR2 is YSLEER in the germline V gene. The ends were cut back, 0 bases at V and 3 bases at J, with 15 bases in the middle. CDR3 bases: TGCGCCAGCAGCCAAGATCTGTCGGGGGACCTCTACGAGCAGTACTTC. This gives the protein CASSQDLSGDLYEQYF.

The chain recombines TRBV28 with TRBJ2-5, with 9 positions matching TRBD1. CDR3 length: 15 residues. V was clipped by 6 bases and J by 8 bases; unmatched bases: 13. The germline CDR1 and CDR2 sequences are MDHEN and SYDVKM. CDR3 nucleotides: TGTGCCAGCAGCCCCGGGGGGACAGGGACGTTAACCCAGTACTTC. Protein product: CASSPGGTGTLTQYF. Based on the CDR3 plus reference TRBV28 and TRBJ2-5, the full variable domain is DVKVTQSSRYLVKRTGEKVFLECVQDMDHENMFWYRQDPGLGLRLIYFSYDVKMKEKGDIPEGYSVSREKKERFSLILESASTNQTSMYLCASSPGGTGTLTQYFGPGTRLLVL.

V is TRBV7-9 and J is TRBJ2-5; D not certain. V shed 3 bases and J shed 5 bases, with 7 bases lying between them. The germline V gene has CDR1 SEHNR and CDR2 FQNEAQ (reference sequence). The length of the CDR3 is 12 residues. CDR3 coding DNA: TGTGCCAGCAGCTTCTCCCTGGAGACCCAGTACTTC. Protein sequence: CASSFSLETQYF. The whole variable domain, filled in from reference TRBV7-9 and TRBJ2-5, reads DTGVSQNPRHKITKRGQNVTFRCDPISEHNRLYWYRQTLGQGPEFLTYFQNEAQLEKSRLLSDRFSAERPKGSFSTLEIQRTEQGDSAMYLCASSFSLETQYFGPGTRLLVL.

The rearrangement joins TRBV6-6 to TRBJ2-1; 8 positions agree with TRBD2. Germline V gene data show CDR1 as MNHNY and CDR2 as SVGAGI (reference sequence). V lost 6 bases and J lost 3; bases outside the gene matches: 7. The CDR3 loop spans 15 amino acids. The DNA for the CDR3 is TGTGCCAGCAGCCCCTTAGCGGGACTCTACAATGAGCAGTTCTTC. This gives the protein CASSPLAGLYNEQFF.

The J gene is TRBJ2-7, the V gene TRBV5-6; 9 bases line up with TRBD1. This CDR3 region has 14 residues. The V segment lost 4 bases and the J segment 3 bases; nucleotides outside the gene matches: 5. Per the germline V gene, CDR1 is SGHDT and CDR2 is YYEEEE. The CDR3 nucleotides read TGTGCCAGCAGCCTGGAGACAGGGGGCTACGAGCAGTACTTC. The encoded protein is CASSLETGGYEQYF.

The genes are TRBV5-5 and TRBJ2-7; possible D gene TRBD2, 5 bases. CDR3 length: 16 amino acids. The germline V gene has CDR1 SGHKS and CDR2 YYEKEE (reference sequence). V lost 0 bases and J lost 0, with 13 bases in between. The CDR3 here is CASSLVPGRTSYEQYF. The CDR3 DNA sequence: TGTGCCAGCAGCTTGGTTCCGGGAAGGACCTCCTACGAGCAGTACTTC. Looking up the rest from reference TRBV5-5 and TRBJ2-7 gives the full variable domain: DAGVTQSPTHLIKTRGQQVTLRCSPISGHKSVSWYQQVLGQGPQFIFQYYEKEERGRGNFPDRFSARQFPNYSSELNVNALLLGDSALYLCASSLVPGRTSYEQYFGPGTRLTVT.

This chain links TRBV7-9 with TRBJ1-2, with 7 bases that match TRBD1. The ends lost 5 bases at V and 6 bases at J; junction bases unmatched: 6. The CDR3 runs 13 residues. Germline V lookup: CDR1 SEHNR, CDR2 FQNEAQ (reference sequence). CDR3 bases: TGTGCCAGCAGCCTCGACAGGGCCCATGGCTACACCTTC. This encodes CASSLDRAHGYTF.

The CDR3 is CASSPPGQGYEQYF. DNA of the CDR3: TGTGCCAGCAGCCCTCCGGGACAGGGCTACGAGCAGTACTTC. V usage is TRBV7-9 and J usage is TRBJ2-7; TRBD1 matches at 9 bases. CDR1 and CDR2 from the germline V gene are SEHNR and FQNEAQ (reference sequence). The CDR3 consists of 14 residues. After removal of 5 bases from V and 3 bases from J, the junction contained 5 bases not matched to a gene.

This sequence joins TRBV6-2 or TRBV6-3 and TRBJ2-1; possibly TRBD1 for D (6 bases). The CDR3 loop spans 14 amino acids. Trimming left V 2 bases short and J 2 bases short, with 7 bases between. The germline gives CDR1 MNHEY, CDR2 SVGEGT. The CDR3 sequence is CASSYGGTYNEQFF. The CDR3 DNA reads as TGTGCCAGCAGTTACGGGGGCACCTACAATGAGCAGTTCTTC.

CDR3 in amino acids: CASSESGRAGYNEQFF. CDR3 nucleotides: TGTGCCAGCAGTGAATCAGGGCGGGCGGGCTACAATGAGCAGTTCTTC. V is TRBV25-1 and J is TRBJ2-1; D tentatively reads TRBD1 or TRBD2 (5 bases each). Germline V gene data show CDR1 as MGHDK and CDR2 as SYGVNS. The CDR3 has 16 residues. V lost 1 base, J lost 3 bases, and 13 bases lay in between.

The chain joins TRBV15 to TRBJ1-5; possibly TRBD1 for D (5 bases). The germline CDR1 and CDR2 sequences are LNHNV and YYDKDF (reference sequence). Deletions cut 4 bases from V and 4 bases from J, with 11 bases between. The CDR3 loop spans 14 amino acids. CDR3 nucleotide sequence: TGTGCCACCAGCACAATGCAGGGAAATCAGCCCCAGCATTTT. This sequence encodes CATSTMQGNQPQHF.